The next 27 T cell receptor beta chains were all read from a single sample in a study of STAT3 mutations in large granular lymphocyte leukemia. Study-level results: Every T-cell large granular lymphocyte leukemia patient had at least one immunodominant TCR beta clonotype.

These receptors have no identified antigens. Assay used: immunoSEQ multiplex PCR; TCRdb lists only in-frame clones, some missing. Found here are about 5,500 clones, 90% to 95% of them singletons; the top ten hold more than 25%. The source material was peripheral blood mononuclear cells. The receptor source for this set is a man aged 55 to 69 with T-cell large granular lymphocyte leukemia. Some clones in this sample may be carry-over from other donors' samples.

The J gene is TRBJ2-1, the V gene TRBV4-1, with a tentative D call TRBD2 (5 bases). Trimming removed 0 bases at V and 3 bases at J, with 15 bases between. The CDR3 consists of 17 residues. In germline, CDR1 is MGHRA, CDR2 YSYEKL. The DNA for the CDR3 is TGCGCCAGCAGCCAAGATAGGTGGGAGAGGGTCTACAATGAGCAGTTCTTC. Its translation: CASSQDRWERVYNEQFF.

In this sample, this clone turned up once. The rearrangement links TRBV18 to TRBJ2-7, with TRBD1 matching 10 bases. This CDR3 has 14 residues. Germline V gene sequence: CDR1 KGHSH, CDR2 LQKENI. The V gene end was trimmed by 3 bases and the J gene end by 5 bases; junction bases not matched to a gene: 4. CDR3 amino acids: CASSPGQGFNEQYF. CDR3 coding DNA: TGTGCCAGCTCACCGGGACAGGGGTTCAACGAGCAGTACTTC.

The chain uses TRBV28 and TRBJ1-5, with a weak D call TRBD1 (5 bases). This CDR3 has 16 residues. The germline CDR1 and CDR2 sequences are MDHEN and SYDVKM. The V gene lost 7 bases and the J gene lost 3 bases, with 19 bases spanning the gap. CDR3 sequence: CASIRGRVPYNQPQHF. The CDR3 DNA reads TGTGCCAGCATAAGGGGCAGGGTGCCTTACAATCAGCCCCAGCATTTT.

The genes are TRBV29-1 and TRBJ2-1; tentatively, D is TRBD2 (7 bases). Germline loops: CDR1 SQVTM, CDR2 ANQGSEA. The CDR3 contains 13 residues. Trimming removed 6 bases at V and 4 bases at J, with 13 bases between. The CDR3 region is CSVRGEGYNEQFF. The CDR3 coding sequence is TGCAGCGTGAGGGGGGAGGGTTACAATGAGCAGTTCTTC.

A single count supports this clone. The gene calls are TRBV25-1 and TRBJ1-4; a weak D match, TRBD1 (6 bases). The CDR3 runs to 16 residues. Germline V gives CDR1 MGHDK, CDR2 SYGVNS. V was shortened by 1 base and J by 8 bases, with 17 bases between the two germline ends. CDR3 nucleotide sequence: TGTGCCAGCAGTGAATGGCAGGGGCGAAGGTCGGAAAAACTGTTTTTT. This translates into CASSEWQGRRSEKLFF.

The chain joins TRBV7-2 to TRBJ1-2; TRBD1 matches 8 bases. This CDR3 contains 14 residues. Germline CDR1 and CDR2: SGHTA and FQGNSA. Trimming at V came to 5 bases and at J to 3 bases, leaving 5 bases not matched to a gene. CDR3 DNA: TGTGCCAGCAGCCTATCGACAGGGGACTATGGCTACACCTTC. This sequence encodes CASSLSTGDYGYTF.

As regards this clone: One end of the junction is discordant with germline, which a read error may explain. V and J are TRBV4-1 and TRBJ2-7; the match to TRBD1 covers 10 bases. Germline V lookup: CDR1 MGHRA, CDR2 YSYEKL. The CDR3 runs to 16 residues. The DNA for the CDR3 is TGCGCCAGCAGCCAAGAAGGGACAGGGGATGGATACGCGCAGTACTTC. Amino acids: CASSQEGTGDGYAQYF.

The chain combines TRBV30 with TRBJ1-2; D gene unclear. With 4 bases removed from V and 4 bases from J, the gap between germline ends came to 19 bases. From germline, CDR1 is GTSNPN and CDR2 SVGIG (reference sequence). This CDR3 has 15 residues. CDR3 bases: TGTGCCTGGAACGCGAAGGACGGGCTATTCTATGGCTACACCTTC. This translates into CAWNAKDGLFYGYTF.

The chain carries TRBV10-2 and TRBJ2-3; 7 nucleotides agree with TRBD2. CDR1 is WSHSY, CDR2 SAAADI, per germline. With V trimmed by 5 bases and J by 0 bases, 2 bases remained unmatched. This CDR3 spans 14 amino acids. The CDR3 sequence: CASSTSVSTDTQYF. The DNA of the CDR3 is TGCGCCAGCAGTACTAGCGTTAGCACAGATACGCAGTATTTT.

The DNA for the CDR3 is TGTGCCTGGAGGGGCGGCAGCACGAACACCGGGGAGCTGTTTTTT. As protein: CAWRGGSTNTGELFF. The chain is built from TRBV30 and TRBJ2-2; D gene ambiguous. Germline V CDR1 and CDR2: GTSNPN, SVGIG (reference sequence). The CDR3 is made up of 15 amino acids. V was clipped by 3 bases and J by 0 bases, with 11 bases between them.

V and J are TRBV6-6 and TRBJ1-2; D is unclear. The length of the CDR3 is 13 residues. Germline CDR1 is MNHNY and CDR2 is SVGAGI (reference sequence). Trimming stripped 2 bases from V and 8 bases from J, with 12 bases between. The DNA of the CDR3 is TGTGCCAGCAGTTACGAACAGAGGTCGGGCTACACCTTC. Residues: CASSYEQRSGYTF.

The chain combines TRBV27 with TRBJ2-4; 10 bases are a match to TRBD2. This CDR3 is built from 17 residues. J lost 9 bases, V lost 4 bases, and 15 bases had no gene match. Germline CDR1 is MNHEY and CDR2 is SMNVEV (reference sequence). The CDR3 reads CASSSLQLLAGVGIQYF. DNA of the CDR3: TGTGCCAGCAGTTCGCTCCAGCTCCTAGCGGGAGTAGGCATTCAGTACTTC.

V usage is TRBV27 and J usage is TRBJ2-7, with 9 bases lining up with TRBD1. From germline, CDR1 is MNHEY and CDR2 SMNVEV (reference sequence). V lost 4 bases and J lost 5; bases outside the gene matches: 15. The CDR3 is 17 residues long. The CDR3 is CASSSAFTGGLRNEQYF. Written as DNA, the CDR3 is TGTGCCAGCAGTTCCGCATTCACAGGGGGCCTAAGGAACGAGCAGTACTTC.

The chain uses TRBV9 and TRBJ1-2; 9 bases are a match to TRBD1. CDR1 SGDLS and CDR2 YYNGEE come from the germline V gene. The CDR3 is 14 amino acids. Trimming took 4 bases from V and 4 from J; bases not matched to a gene: 5. CDR3 sequence: CASSTTGGLYGYTF. The CDR3 nucleotides read TGTGCCAGCAGCACAACAGGGGGCCTCTATGGCTACACCTTC.

The chain uses TRBV28 and TRBJ2-7; D possibly corresponds to TRBD2 (5 bases). Germline CDR1 MDHEN, CDR2 SYDVKM. The CDR3 totals 13 residues. V lost 3 bases and J 1 base, leaving 7 bases between the germline ends. The DNA of the CDR3 is TGTGCCAGCAGTTTCGGGGAGTCCTACGAGCAGTACTTC. It encodes CASSFGESYEQYF.

The V and J genes are TRBV5-1 and TRBJ2-5; D is perhaps TRBD1 or TRBD2 (5 bases each). This CDR3 has 16 amino acids. The germline CDR1 and CDR2 sequences are SGHRS and YFSETQ. V was trimmed by 4 bases and J by 2 bases, leaving 18 bases between them. In DNA, the CDR3 is TGCGCCAGCAGCCTGGGGAATAGTGGGGGACAAGAGACCCAGTACTTC. This gives the protein CASSLGNSGGQETQYF.

The rearrangement links TRBV7-3 to TRBJ2-1; tentative D call: TRBD2 (6 bases). The CDR3 contains 17 residues. V was pared by 1 base and J by 8 bases, with 21 bases between. Germline V lookup: CDR1 SGHTA, CDR2 FQGTGA. This CDR3 is CASSLISPIRSGDEQFF. The CDR3 DNA is TGTGCCAGCAGCTTAATAAGCCCTATTCGTTCGGGGGATGAGCAGTTCTTC. The full variable domain, completed using reference TRBV7-3 and TRBJ2-1, is GAGVSQTPSNKVTEKGKYVELRCDPISGHTALYWYRQSLGQGPEFLIYFQGTGAADDSGLPNDRFFAVRPEGSVSTLKIQRTERGDSAVYLCASSLISPIRSGDEQFFGPGTRLTVL.

This sequence joins TRBV30 and TRBJ1-1; D is undetermined. The CDR3 extends over 12 amino acids. The V gene lost 8 bases and the J gene lost 0 bases, with 10 bases spanning the gap. Germline V CDR1 and CDR2: GTSNPN, SVGIG (reference sequence). The CDR3 is CAESPLNTEAFF. The CDR3 DNA reads as TGTGCCGAGTCACCGCTGAACACTGAAGCTTTCTTT.

The sample holds one count of this clone. The chain employs TRBV9 and TRBJ2-7; 10 bases agree with TRBD2. The V and J ends lost 4 bases and 4 bases, in that order; junction bases with no gene match: 5. The germline V gene has CDR1 SGDLS and CDR2 YYNGEE. The CDR3 loop spans 14 amino acids. Here the CDR3 DNA reads TGTGCCAGCAGCAAACGGACTAGCGGTTACGAGCAGTACTTC. Translation gives CASSKRTSGYEQYF.

The chain couples TRBV5-1 to TRBJ2-5, with D maybe TRBD1 (5 bases). From germline, CDR1 is SGHRS and CDR2 YFSETQ. The ends were cut back, 5 bases at V and 4 bases at J, with 12 bases in the middle. The CDR3 length is 13 residues. The CDR3 is CASSTGSGETQYF. The CDR3 region has the DNA TGCGCCAGCAGTACAGGCTCGGGAGAGACCCAGTACTTC.

The chain joins TRBV6-6 to TRBJ1-1; D is ambiguous. The CDR3 is made up of 11 amino acids. Trimming cost V 6 bases and J 2 bases, with 4 bases left between them. Germline CDR1 is MNHNY and CDR2 is SVGAGI (reference sequence). The CDR3 nucleotides are TGTGCCAGCAGCTCCAACACTGAAGCTTTCTTT. Translation gives CASSSNTEAFF.

This chain uses TRBV25-1 with TRBJ2-1; the D is unclear. The CDR3 covers 15 residues. V shed 5 bases and J shed 7 bases, with 18 bases lying between them. CDR1 and CDR2 from the germline V gene are MGHDK and SYGVNS. As DNA, the CDR3 is TGTGCCAGCAGTTACTCGGGCCTCGGAAAAAATGAGCAGTTCTTC. It codes for CASSYSGLGKNEQFF.

Here the CDR3 DNA reads TGCGCCAGCAGCTATTGGGAGGCAACCCTGAACACTGAAGCTTTCTTT. This gives the protein CASSYWEATLNTEAFF. The V call is TRBV5-1, the J call TRBJ1-1; no definite D call. The V and J ends lost 3 bases and 0 bases respectively, with 15 bases between them. CDR3 length equals 16 residues. Germline V gives CDR1 SGHRS, CDR2 YFSETQ. The full variable domain, its missing parts supplied by reference TRBV5-1 and TRBJ1-1, is KAGVTQTPRYLIKTRGQQVTLSCSPISGHRSVSWYQQTPGQGLQFLFEYFSETQRNKGNFPGRFSGRQFSNSRSEMNVSTLELGDSALYLCASSYWEATLNTEAFFGQGTRLTVV.

The rearrangement uses TRBV18 and TRBJ2-1, with D possibly TRBD1 on 6 matching bases. The CDR3 is made up of 16 amino acids. Germline CDR1 reads KGHSH; CDR2 reads LQKENI. The V and J ends lost 6 bases and 4 bases respectively, with 19 bases between them. The CDR3 DNA follows: TGTGCCAGCTCCCCGGACAGTACGGCGGTATACAATGAGCAGTTCTTC. Protein: CASSPDSTAVYNEQFF. Drawing the rest from reference TRBV18 and TRBJ2-1, the complete variable domain is NAGVMQNPRHLVRRRGQEARLRCSPMKGHSHVYWYRQLPEEGLKFMVYLQKENIIDESGMPKERFSAEFPKEGPSILRIQQVVRGDSAAYFCASSPDSTAVYNEQFFGPGTRLTVL.

The chain has TRBV6-1 and TRBJ1-5; TRBD1 might be the D (6 bases). In germline, CDR1 is MNHNS, CDR2 SASEGT. V was trimmed by 9 bases and J by 1 base, leaving 16 bases between them. The CDR3 is made up of 15 amino acids. This CDR3 is CASTWGAQSNQPQHF. DNA of the CDR3: TGTGCCAGTACGTGGGGGGCGCAGAGCAATCAGCCCCAGCATTTT.

This chain uses TRBV2 with TRBJ2-7; D possibly corresponds to TRBD1 (6 bases). Between the trimmed V and J ends, which lost 6 bases and 5 bases, there was a span of 17 bases. In germline, CDR1 is SNHLY, CDR2 FYNNEI. The CDR3 spans 14 residues. The CDR3 nucleotides are TGTGCCAGCAGCGACTTTACCACAGGGAACGAGCAGTACTTC. Protein sequence: CASSDFTTGNEQYF.

The chain couples TRBV15 to TRBJ1-1; no clear D. V dropped 0 bases and J dropped 4 bases, with 9 bases sitting between them. Germline CDR1 reads LNHNV; CDR2 reads YYDKDF (reference sequence). The CDR3 runs to 14 residues. CDR3 residues: CATSRDQRPTEAFF. CDR3 sequence (DNA): TGTGCCACCAGCAGAGATCAGCGGCCCACTGAAGCTTTCTTT.